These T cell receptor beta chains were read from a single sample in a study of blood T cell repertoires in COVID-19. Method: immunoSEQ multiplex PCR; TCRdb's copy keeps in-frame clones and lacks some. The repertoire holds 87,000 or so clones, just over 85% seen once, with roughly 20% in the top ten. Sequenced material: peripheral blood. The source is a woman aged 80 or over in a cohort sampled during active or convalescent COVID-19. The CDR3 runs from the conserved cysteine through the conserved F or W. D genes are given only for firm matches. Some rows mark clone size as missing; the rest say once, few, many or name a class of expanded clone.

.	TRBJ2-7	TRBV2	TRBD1	CASRGGQGAYEQYF	TGTGCCAGCAGGGGGGGACAGGGGGCCTACGAGCAGTACTTC
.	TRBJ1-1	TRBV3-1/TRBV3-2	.	CASSQEGGAEAFF	TGTGCCAGCAGCCAAGAAGGGGGGGCTGAAGCTTTCTTT
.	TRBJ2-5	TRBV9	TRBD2	CASSVGLAGAGETQYF	TGTGCCAGCAGCGTAGGGCTAGCGGGAGCAGGGGAGACCCAGTACTTC
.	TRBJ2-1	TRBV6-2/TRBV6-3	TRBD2	CASSYSPSLAGGPSSYNEQFF	TGTGCCAGCAGTTACTCCCCGTCACTAGCGGGAGGACCGAGCTCCTACAATGAGCAGTTCTTC
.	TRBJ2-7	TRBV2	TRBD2	CATEEGGWSYEQYF	TGTGCCACAGAGGAGGGAGGGTGGAGCTACGAGCAGTACTTC
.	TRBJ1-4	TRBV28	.	CASSLIGTSEKLFF	TGTGCCAGCAGCCTCATAGGGACATCTGAAAAACTGTTTTTT
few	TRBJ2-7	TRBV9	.	CASSPRKFDYEQYF	TGTGCCAGCAGCCCCAGGAAATTCGATTACGAGCAGTACTTC
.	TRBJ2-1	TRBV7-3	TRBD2	CASSLTPVAGSDEQFF	TGTGCCAGCAGCTTAACGCCGGTAGCGGGAAGTGATGAGCAGTTCTTC
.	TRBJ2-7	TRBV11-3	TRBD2	CASSQSGTGAYEQYF	TGTGCCAGCAGCCAAAGCGGGACTGGTGCGTACGAGCAGTACTTC
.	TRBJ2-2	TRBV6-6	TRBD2	CASSYQLAENTGELFF	TGTGCCAGCAGTTACCAACTAGCGGAGAACACCGGGGAGCTGTTTTTT
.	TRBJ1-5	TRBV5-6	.	CASSLGRGGNNQPQHF	TGTGCCAGCAGCTTGGGCCGCGGGGGGAACAATCAGCCCCAGCATTTT
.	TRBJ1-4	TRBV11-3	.	CASSSRAIMGEKLFF	TGTGCCAGCAGCTCGAGGGCCATAATGGGTGAAAAACTGTTTTTT
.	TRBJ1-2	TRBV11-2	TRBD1	CASSLTGAYGYTF	TGTGCCAGCAGCTTAACAGGGGCATATGGCTACACCTTC
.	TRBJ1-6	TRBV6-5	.	CASSYGGGPSPLHF	TGTGCCAGCAGTTACGGGGGGGGTCCCTCACCCCTCCACTTT
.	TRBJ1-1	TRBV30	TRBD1	CAWSRTGVFDTEAFF	TGTGCCTGGAGTAGGACAGGGGTTTTCGACACTGAAGCTTTCTTT
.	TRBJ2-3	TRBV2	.	CASSEAGTRTDTQYF	TGTGCCAGCAGTGAAGCAGGGACTCGCACAGATACGCAGTATTTT
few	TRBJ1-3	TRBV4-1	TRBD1	CASSQGMQGAKGNTIYF	TGCGCCAGCAGCCAAGGAATGCAGGGGGCGAAAGGAAACACCATATATTTT
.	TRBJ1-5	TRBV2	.	CASRPGTGTNQPQHF	TGTGCCAGCAGGCCCGGGACGGGGACAAATCAGCCCCAGCATTTT
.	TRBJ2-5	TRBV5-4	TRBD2	CASKSGRGLAETQYF	TGTGCCAGCAAATCGGGGAGGGGTTTGGCGGAGACCCAGTACTTC
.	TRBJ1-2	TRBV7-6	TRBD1	CASSLGTGLGYGYTF	TGTGCCAGCAGCTTGGGGACAGGACTGGGGTATGGCTACACCTTC
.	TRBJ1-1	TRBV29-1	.	CSVGSETEAFF	TGCAGCGTTGGGTCTGAGACTGAAGCTTTCTTT
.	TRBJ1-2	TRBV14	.	CASSEAGVVYGYTF	TGTGCCAGCAGCGAAGCCGGGGTTGTCTATGGCTACACCTTC
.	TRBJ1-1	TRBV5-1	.	CASSLGDRFNTEAFF	TGCGCCAGCAGCTTGGGAGACAGATTTAACACTGAAGCTTTCTTT